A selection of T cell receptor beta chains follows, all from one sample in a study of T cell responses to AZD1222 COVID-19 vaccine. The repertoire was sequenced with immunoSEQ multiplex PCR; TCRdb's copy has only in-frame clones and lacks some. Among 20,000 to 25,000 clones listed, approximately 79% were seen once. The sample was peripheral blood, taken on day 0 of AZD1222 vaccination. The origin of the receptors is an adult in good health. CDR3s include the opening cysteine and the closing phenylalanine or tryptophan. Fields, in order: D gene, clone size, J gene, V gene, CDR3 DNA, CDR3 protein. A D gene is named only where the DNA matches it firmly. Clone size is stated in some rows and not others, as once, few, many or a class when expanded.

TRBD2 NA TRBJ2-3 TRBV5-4 TGTGCCAGCAGCTTATGGGGACTAGCGGGCGATAGCACAGATACGCAGTATTTT CASSLWGLAGDSTDTQYF
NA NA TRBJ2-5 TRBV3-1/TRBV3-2 TGTGCCAGCAGCCAATCTCTGGGGGAGACCCAGTACTTC CASSQSLGETQYF
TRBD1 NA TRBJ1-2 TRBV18 TGTGCCAGCTCACCTAATCGCCTTAGACCGGGACAGGGAGGAGGGTACGACTATGGCTACACCTTC CASSPNRLRPGQGGGYDYGYTF
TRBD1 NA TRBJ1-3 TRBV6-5 TGTGCCAGCAAGATAGGGACAGGGGTAACGGACACCATATATTTT CASKIGTGVTDTIYF
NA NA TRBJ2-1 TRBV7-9 TGTGCCAGCAGCTCGGGACAAAGCAATGAGCAGTTCTTC CASSSGQSNEQFF
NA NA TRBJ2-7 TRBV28 TGTGCCAGCAGTTTCGAATACGAGCAGTACTTC CASSFEYEQYF
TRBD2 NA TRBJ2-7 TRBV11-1 TGTGCCAGCAGCTTACGGGGGACTAAGTCCTACGAGCAGTACTTC CASSLRGTKSYEQYF
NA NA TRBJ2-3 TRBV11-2 TGTGCCAGCAGCTTAGGCTCGGGGGGCACAGATACGCAGTATTTT CASSLGSGGTDTQYF
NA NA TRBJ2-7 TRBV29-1 TGCAGCCCAAGGGGATCCCTGTCCTACGAGCAGTACTTC CSPRGSLSYEQYF
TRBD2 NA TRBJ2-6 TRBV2 TGTGCCAGCCTCCGGGGAGGGGCGTTTGGGGCCAACGTCCTGACTTTC CASLRGGAFGANVLTF
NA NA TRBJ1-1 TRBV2 TGTGCCAGCAGGACACACAGCTCGGAAGCTTTCTTT CASRTHSSEAFF
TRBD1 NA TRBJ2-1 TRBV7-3 TGTGCCAGCAGCCGGGACAGGGGCGGGAATGAGCAGTTCTTC CASSRDRGGNEQFF
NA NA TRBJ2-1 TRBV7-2 TGTGCCAGCAGCTCCGGACACTACAATGAGCAGTTCTTC CASSSGHYNEQFF
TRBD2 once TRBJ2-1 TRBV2 TGTGCCAGCAGCTCAAAAACTAGCGGGGATAGGAATGAGCAGTTCTTC CASSSKTSGDRNEQFF